Following are 7 T cell receptor beta chains from one sample sequenced in a study of shared clonotypes between healthy human individuals. Repertoires were generated with immunoSEQ multiplex PCR, while TCRdb's copy carries only in-frame clones and drops some. The sample consists of 2 million to 2.5 million clones, roughly 96% of them appearing once. The sample was naive CD4+ T cells sorted from blood. Subset noted: CD45RA+ positively selected. These receptors all stem from a man aged 18-30 years in good health.

The chain has TRBV30 and TRBJ1-1, with D unresolved. Per the germline V gene, CDR1 is GTSNPN and CDR2 is SVGIG (reference sequence). V was clipped by 0 bases and J by 10 bases, with 9 bases between them. This CDR3 contains 11 residues. In DNA, the CDR3 is TGTGCCTGGAGTGTATCCTGGGGAGCTTTCTTT. Protein: CAWSVSWGAFF.

The chain has TRBV27 and TRBJ1-2; D is unresolved. The CDR3 length is 15 residues. The V gene lost 3 bases and the J gene lost 3 bases, with 14 bases spanning the gap. The germline gives CDR1 MNHEY, CDR2 SMNVEV (reference sequence). The CDR3 nucleotides are TGTGCCAGCAGTTTTCGGCCTCGGCCTGACTATGGCTACACCTTC. The encoded protein is CASSFRPRPDYGYTF.

This rearrangement joins TRBV4-1 to TRBJ2-1; possibly TRBD2 for D (5 bases). This CDR3 contains 16 residues. V lost 1 base and J 0 bases, leaving 10 bases between the germline ends. Germline V gene sequence: CDR1 MGHRA, CDR2 YSYEKL. The CDR3 protein is CASSQVHGVSYNEQFF. CDR3 DNA: TGCGCCAGCAGCCAAGTACACGGGGTCTCCTACAATGAGCAGTTCTTC.

Of note for this clone: A much larger clone lies a single base off, so this may be a read error. The V call is TRBV18, the J call TRBJ2-7, with TRBD2 identical over 8 bases. With 6 bases clipped from V and 6 bases from J, the junction kept 10 bases outside the gene matches. Germline V CDR1 and CDR2: KGHSH, LQKENI. The CDR3 covers 14 residues. The CDR3 bases are TGTGCCAGCTCGGTTAGCGGGGCCCAATCCGAGCAGTACTTC. Encoded protein: CASSVSGAQSEQYF.

The V gene is TRBV7-2, the J gene TRBJ2-3; D not resolved. The CDR3 loop spans 13 amino acids. V gave up 2 bases and J gave up 5 bases, with 8 bases separating them. CDR1 is SGHTA, CDR2 FQGNSA, per germline. The chain's CDR3 is CASSLPGVDTQYF. As DNA, the CDR3 is TGTGCCAGCAGCTTACCGGGTGTAGATACGCAGTATTTT. Full variable domain (remainder filled in from reference TRBV7-2 and TRBJ2-3): GAGVSQSPSNKVTEKGKDVELRCDPISGHTALYWYRQSLGQGLEFLIYFQGNSAPDKSGLPSDRFSAERTGGSVSTLTIQRTQQEDSAVYLCASSLPGVDTQYFGPGTRLTVL.

V gene TRBV6-5 combines with J gene TRBJ2-1, with 9 bases that match TRBD2. From germline, CDR1 is MNHEY and CDR2 SVGAGI. The V and J ends lost 8 bases and 7 bases, in that order; junction bases with no gene match: 6. The CDR3 extends over 13 amino acids. CDR3 nucleotides: TGTGCCAGCCGCCGCCTAGCGGGGAATGAGCAGTTCTTC. It encodes CASRRLAGNEQFF.

The V gene is TRBV6-5, the J gene TRBJ1-1; D remains ambiguous. This CDR3 has 15 residues. CDR1 MNHEY and CDR2 SVGAGI come from the germline V gene. Trimming took 0 bases from V and 0 from J, leaving 8 bases between them. Here the CDR3 DNA reads TGTGCCAGCAGTTACTCCGCAAGCATGAACACTGAAGCTTTCTTT. Its protein is CASSYSASMNTEAFF.